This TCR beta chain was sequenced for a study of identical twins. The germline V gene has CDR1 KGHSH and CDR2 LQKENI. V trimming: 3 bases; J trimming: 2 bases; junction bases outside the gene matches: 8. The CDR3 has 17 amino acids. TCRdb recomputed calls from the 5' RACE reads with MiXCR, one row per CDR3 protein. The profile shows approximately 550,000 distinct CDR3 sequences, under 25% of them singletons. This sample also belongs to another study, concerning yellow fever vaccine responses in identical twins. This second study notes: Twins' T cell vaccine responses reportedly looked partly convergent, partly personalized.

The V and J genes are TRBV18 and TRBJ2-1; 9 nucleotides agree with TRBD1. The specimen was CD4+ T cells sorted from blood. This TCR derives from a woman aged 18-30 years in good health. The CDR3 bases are TGTGCCAGCTCACCGCCCAACAGGGGGCAGGCCTACAATGAGCAGTTCTTC. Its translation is CASSPPNRGQAYNEQFF. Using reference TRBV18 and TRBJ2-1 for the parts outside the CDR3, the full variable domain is NAGVMQNPRHLVRRRGQEARLRCSPMKGHSHVYWYRQLPEEGLKFMVYLQKENIIDESGMPKERFSAEFPKEGPSILRIQQVVRGDSAAYFCASSPPNRGQAYNEQFFGPGTRLTVL.